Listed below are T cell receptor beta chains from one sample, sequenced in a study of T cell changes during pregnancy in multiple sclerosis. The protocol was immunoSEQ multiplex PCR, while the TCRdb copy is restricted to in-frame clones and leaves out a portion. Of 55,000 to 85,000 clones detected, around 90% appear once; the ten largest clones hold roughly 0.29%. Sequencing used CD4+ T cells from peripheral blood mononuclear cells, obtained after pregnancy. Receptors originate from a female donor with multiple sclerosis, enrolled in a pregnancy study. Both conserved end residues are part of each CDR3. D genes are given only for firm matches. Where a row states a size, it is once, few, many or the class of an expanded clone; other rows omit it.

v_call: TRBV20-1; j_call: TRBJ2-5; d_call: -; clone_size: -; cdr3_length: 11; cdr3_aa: CSASSEETQYF; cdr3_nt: TGCAGTGCTTCTAGCGAAGAGACCCAGTACTTC
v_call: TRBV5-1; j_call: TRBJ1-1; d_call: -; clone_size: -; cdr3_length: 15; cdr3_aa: CASSLDLTGSTEAFF; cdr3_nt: TGCGCCAGCAGCTTGGACCTTACAGGATCTACTGAAGCTTTCTTT
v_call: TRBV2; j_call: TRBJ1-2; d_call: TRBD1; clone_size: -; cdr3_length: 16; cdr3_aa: CASRPLTGARPYGYTF; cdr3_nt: TGTGCCAGCAGACCCCTGACAGGGGCCCGTCCCTATGGCTACACCTTC
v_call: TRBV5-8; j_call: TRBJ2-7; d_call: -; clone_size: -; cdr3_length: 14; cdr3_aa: CASSATGSPYEQYF; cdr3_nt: TGTGCCAGCAGCGCGACAGGTAGTCCCTACGAGCAGTACTTC
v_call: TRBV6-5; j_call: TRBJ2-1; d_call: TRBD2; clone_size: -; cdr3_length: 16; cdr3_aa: CASSYSGLAGGPVQFF; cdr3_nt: TGTGCCAGCAGTTACTCGGGACTAGCGGGAGGGCCAGTGCAGTTCTTC
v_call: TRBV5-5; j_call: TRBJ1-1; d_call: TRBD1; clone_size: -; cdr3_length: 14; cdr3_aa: CASSPTRQGVEAFF; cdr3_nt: TGTGCCAGCAGCCCTACCCGACAGGGGGTTGAAGCTTTCTTT
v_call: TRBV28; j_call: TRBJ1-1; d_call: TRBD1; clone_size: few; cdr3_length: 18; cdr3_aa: CASSLPGQGFASNTEAFF; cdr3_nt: TGTGCCAGCAGTTTACCGGGACAGGGGTTCGCTTCGAACACTGAAGCTTTCTTT
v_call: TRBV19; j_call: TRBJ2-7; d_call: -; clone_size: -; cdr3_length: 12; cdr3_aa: CASSISGNEQYF; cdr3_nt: TGTGCCAGTAGTATATCGGGGAACGAGCAGTACTTC
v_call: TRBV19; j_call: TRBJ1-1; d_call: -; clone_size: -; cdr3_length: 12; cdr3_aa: CASSIDGRKAFF; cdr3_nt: TGTGCCAGTAGTATAGATGGCAGAAAAGCTTTCTTT
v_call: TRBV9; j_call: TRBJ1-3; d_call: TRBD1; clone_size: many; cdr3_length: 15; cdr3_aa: CASSAGTGEGNTIYF; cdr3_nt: TGTGCCAGCAGCGCCGGGACAGGGGAAGGAAACACCATATATTTT
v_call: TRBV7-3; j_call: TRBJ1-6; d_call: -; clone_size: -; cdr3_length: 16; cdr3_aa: CASSSRPWGDDSPLHF; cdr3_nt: TGTGCCAGCAGCTCCCGCCCATGGGGAGATGACTCACCCCTCCACTTT
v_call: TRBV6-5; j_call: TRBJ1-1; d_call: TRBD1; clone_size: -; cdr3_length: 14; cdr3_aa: CASSLRGMHTEAFF; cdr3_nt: TGTGCCAGCAGTCTCAGGGGGATGCACACTGAAGCTTTCTTT
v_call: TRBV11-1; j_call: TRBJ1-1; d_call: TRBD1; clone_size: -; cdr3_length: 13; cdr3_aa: CASSFSSGGRAFF; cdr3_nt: TGTGCCAGCAGCTTTTCCTCAGGGGGGAGAGCTTTCTTT
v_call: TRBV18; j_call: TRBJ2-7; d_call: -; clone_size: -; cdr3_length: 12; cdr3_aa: CASSRGTSEQYF; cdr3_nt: TGTGCCAGCTCACGCGGGACCTCGGAGCAGTACTTC
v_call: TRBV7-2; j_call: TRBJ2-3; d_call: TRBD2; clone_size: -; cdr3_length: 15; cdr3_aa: CASSLVGLAADTQYF; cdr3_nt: TGTGCCAGCAGCTTAGTTGGACTAGCGGCAGATACGCAGTATTTT
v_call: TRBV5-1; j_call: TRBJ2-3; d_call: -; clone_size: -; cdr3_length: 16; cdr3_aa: CASSLVGSGSSEAQYF; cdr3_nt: TGCGCCAGCAGCTTGGTAGGGTCGGGATCATCGGAGGCGCAGTATTTT
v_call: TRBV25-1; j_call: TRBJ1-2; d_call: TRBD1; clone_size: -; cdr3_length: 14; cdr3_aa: CASSETGRDYGYTF; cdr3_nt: TGTGCCAGCAGTGAGACAGGGAGAGACTATGGCTACACCTTC
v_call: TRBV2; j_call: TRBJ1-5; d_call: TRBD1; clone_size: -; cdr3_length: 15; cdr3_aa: CASSTGTGGGKPQHF; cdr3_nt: TGTGCCAGCAGTACCGGGACAGGGGGCGGGAAGCCCCAGCATTTT
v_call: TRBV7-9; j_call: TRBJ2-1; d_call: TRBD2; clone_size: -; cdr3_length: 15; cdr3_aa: CASSLVLAGGSEQFF; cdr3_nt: TGTGCCAGCAGCTTAGTTCTAGCGGGAGGGAGTGAGCAGTTCTTC
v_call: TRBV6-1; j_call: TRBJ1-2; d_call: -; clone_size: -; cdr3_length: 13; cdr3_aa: CASREAVNYGYTF; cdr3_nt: TGTGCCAGCAGAGAGGCGGTTAACTATGGCTACACCTTC
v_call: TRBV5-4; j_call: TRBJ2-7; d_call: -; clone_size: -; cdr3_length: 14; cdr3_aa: CASSQIGATYEQYF; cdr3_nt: TGTGCCAGCAGCCAAATAGGGGCCACCTACGAGCAGTACTTC
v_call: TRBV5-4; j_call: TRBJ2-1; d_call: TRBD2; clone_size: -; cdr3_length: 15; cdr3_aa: CASRFTSGTYNEQFF; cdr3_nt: TGTGCCAGCAGATTTACTAGCGGGACGTACAATGAGCAGTTCTTC
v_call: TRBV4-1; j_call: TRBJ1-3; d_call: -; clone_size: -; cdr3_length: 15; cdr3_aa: CASSQDLTGRATIYF; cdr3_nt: TGCGCCAGCAGCCAAGATCTAACAGGGAGGGCCACCATATATTTT
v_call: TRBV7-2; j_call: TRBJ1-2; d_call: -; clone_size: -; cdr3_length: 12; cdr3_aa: CASSPNQYGYTF; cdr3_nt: TGTGCCAGCAGCCCAAATCAGTATGGCTACACCTTC
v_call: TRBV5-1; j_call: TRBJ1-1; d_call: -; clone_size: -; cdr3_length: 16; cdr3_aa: CASSLGGGAGGTEAFF; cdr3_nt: TGCGCCAGCAGCTTGGGCGGGGGCGCGGGAGGGACTGAAGCTTTCTTT
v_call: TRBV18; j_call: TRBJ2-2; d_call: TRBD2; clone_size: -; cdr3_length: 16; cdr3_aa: CASSPLPGLKTGELFF; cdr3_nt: TGTGCCAGCTCACCACTCCCGGGACTAAAAACCGGGGAGCTGTTTTTT
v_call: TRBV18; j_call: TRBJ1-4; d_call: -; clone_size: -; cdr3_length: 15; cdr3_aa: CASSRGPATNEKLFF; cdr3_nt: TGTGCCAGCTCACGGGGGCCCGCAACTAATGAAAAACTGTTTTTT
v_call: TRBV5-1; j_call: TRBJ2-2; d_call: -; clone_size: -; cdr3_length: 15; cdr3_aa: CASTSASQFTGELFF; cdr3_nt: TGCGCCAGTACCTCCGCTTCCCAGTTCACCGGGGAGCTGTTTTTT
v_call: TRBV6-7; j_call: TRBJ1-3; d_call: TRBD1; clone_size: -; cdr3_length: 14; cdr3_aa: CASRDREDGNTIYF; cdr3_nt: TGTGCCAGCAGAGACAGGGAGGACGGAAACACCATATATTTT
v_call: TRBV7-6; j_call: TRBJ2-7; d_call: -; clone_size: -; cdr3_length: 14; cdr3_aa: CASSYTDSIYEQYF; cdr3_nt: TGTGCCAGCAGCTACACAGACAGCATCTACGAGCAGTACTTC
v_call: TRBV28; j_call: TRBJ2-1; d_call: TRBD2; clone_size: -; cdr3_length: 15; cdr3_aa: CASSLWALAGDEQFF; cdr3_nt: TGTGCCAGCAGTTTATGGGCTCTAGCGGGAGATGAGCAGTTCTTC
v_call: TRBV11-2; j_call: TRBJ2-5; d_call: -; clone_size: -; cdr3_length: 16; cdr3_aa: CASSTLSGAHQETQYF; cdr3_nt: TGTGCCAGCAGCACTCTTAGCGGAGCCCACCAAGAGACCCAGTACTTC
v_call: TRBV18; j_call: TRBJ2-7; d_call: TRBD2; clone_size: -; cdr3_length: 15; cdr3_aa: CASSPGGRASYEQYF; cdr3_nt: TGTGCCAGCTCACCGGGAGGGAGGGCCTCCTACGAGCAGTACTTC
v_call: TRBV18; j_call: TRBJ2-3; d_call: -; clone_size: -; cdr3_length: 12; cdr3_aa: CASSPGRDTQYF; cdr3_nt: TGTGCCAGCTCACCTGGTCGGGATACGCAGTATTTT
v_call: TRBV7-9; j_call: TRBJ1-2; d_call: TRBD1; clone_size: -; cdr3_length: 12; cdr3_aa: CASSFGTEGYTF; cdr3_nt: TGTGCCAGCAGCTTTGGGACAGAGGGCTACACCTTC
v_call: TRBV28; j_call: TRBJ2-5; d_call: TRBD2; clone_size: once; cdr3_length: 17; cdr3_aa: CASSQGLAGVWTETQYF; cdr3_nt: TGTGCCAGCAGTCAAGGACTAGCGGGAGTATGGACGGAGACCCAGTACTTC
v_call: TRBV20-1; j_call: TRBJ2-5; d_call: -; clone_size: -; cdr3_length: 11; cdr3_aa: CSATGKETQYF; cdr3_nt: TGCAGTGCTACAGGGAAAGAGACCCAGTACTTC
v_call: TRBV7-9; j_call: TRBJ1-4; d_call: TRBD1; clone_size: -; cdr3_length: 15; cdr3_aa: CASSLAVTGNEKLFF; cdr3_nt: TGTGCCAGCAGCTTAGCCGTGACAGGGAATGAAAAACTGTTTTTT
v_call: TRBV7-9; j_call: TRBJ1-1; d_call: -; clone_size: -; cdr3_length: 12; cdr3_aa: CASSLVETEAFF; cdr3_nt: TGTGCCAGCAGCTTAGTAGAGACTGAAGCTTTCTTT
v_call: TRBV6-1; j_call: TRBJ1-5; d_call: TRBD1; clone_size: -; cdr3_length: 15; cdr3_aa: CASSRDRGPNQPQHF; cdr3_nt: TGTGCCAGCAGTCGGGACAGGGGGCCTAATCAGCCCCAGCATTTT
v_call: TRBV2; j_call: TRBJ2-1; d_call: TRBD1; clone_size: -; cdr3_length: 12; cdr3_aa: CASRYGQARQFF; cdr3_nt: TGTGCCAGCAGATACGGACAGGCCCGGCAGTTCTTC
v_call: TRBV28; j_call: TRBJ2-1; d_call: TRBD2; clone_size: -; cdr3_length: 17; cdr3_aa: CASSSTENSGTINEQFF; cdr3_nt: TGTGCCAGCAGTTCTACCGAAAATAGCGGGACCATTAATGAGCAGTTCTTC
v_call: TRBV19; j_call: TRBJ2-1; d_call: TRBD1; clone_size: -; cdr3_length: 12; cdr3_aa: CASSIGQGAPFF; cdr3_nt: TGTGCCAGTAGTATTGGCCAGGGGGCCCCCTTCTTC
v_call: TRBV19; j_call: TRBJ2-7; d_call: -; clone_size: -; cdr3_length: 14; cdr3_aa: CASSSQGIVYEQYF; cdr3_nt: TGTGCCAGTAGTTCCCAGGGGATCGTCTACGAGCAGTACTTC
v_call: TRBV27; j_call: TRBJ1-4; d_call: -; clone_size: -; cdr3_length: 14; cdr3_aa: CASTGLVGSEKLFF; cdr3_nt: TGTGCCAGCACAGGTTTGGTGGGGAGTGAAAAACTGTTTTTT
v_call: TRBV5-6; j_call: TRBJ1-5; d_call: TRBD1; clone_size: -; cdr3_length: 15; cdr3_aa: CASSSPGTDNQPQHF; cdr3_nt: TGTGCCAGCAGCTCCCCCGGGACAGATAATCAGCCCCAGCATTTT
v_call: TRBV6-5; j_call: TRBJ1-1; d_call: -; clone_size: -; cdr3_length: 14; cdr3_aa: CASSHVDSRTEAFF; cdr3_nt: TGTGCCAGCAGTCACGTAGACAGCCGCACTGAAGCTTTCTTT
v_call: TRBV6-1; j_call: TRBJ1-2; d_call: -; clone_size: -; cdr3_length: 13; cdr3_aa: CASRNEGFYGYTF; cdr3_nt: TGTGCCAGCCGGAACGAGGGATTCTATGGCTACACCTTC
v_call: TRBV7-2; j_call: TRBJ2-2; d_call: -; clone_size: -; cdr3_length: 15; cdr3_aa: CASSLDLRDTGELFF; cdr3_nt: TGTGCCAGCAGCTTAGATCTCCGGGACACCGGGGAGCTGTTTTTT
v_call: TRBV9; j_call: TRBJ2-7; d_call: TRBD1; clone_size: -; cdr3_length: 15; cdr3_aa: CASSPRTGGDYEQYF; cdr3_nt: TGTGCCAGCAGCCCCCGGACAGGAGGTGACTACGAGCAGTACTTC
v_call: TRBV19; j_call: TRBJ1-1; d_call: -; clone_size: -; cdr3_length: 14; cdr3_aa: CASTPDGGRTEAFF; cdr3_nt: TGTGCCAGTACCCCAGACGGGGGGAGAACTGAAGCTTTCTTT
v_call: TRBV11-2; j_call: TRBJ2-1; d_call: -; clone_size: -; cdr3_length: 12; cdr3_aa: CASSSVYNEQFF; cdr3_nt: TGTGCCAGCAGCTCCGTCTACAATGAGCAGTTCTTC
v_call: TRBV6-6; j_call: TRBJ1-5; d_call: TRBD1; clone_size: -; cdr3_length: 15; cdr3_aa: CASSYSGTGNQPQHF; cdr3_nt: TGTGCCAGCAGTTACTCGGGGACAGGCAATCAGCCCCAGCATTTT
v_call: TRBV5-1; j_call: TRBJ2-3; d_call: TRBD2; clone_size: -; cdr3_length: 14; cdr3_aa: CASSETTGGPTQYF; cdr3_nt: TGCGCCAGCAGCGAAACCACGGGGGGGCCCACGCAGTATTTT
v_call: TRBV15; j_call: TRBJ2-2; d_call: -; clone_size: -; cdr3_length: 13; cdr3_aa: CATSRDATGELFF; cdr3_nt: TGTGCCACCAGCAGAGACGCGACCGGGGAGCTGTTTTTT
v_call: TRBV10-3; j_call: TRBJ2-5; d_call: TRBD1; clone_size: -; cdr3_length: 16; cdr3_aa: CAISDSGTGGKETQYF; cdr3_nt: TGTGCCATCAGTGACTCCGGGACAGGAGGCAAAGAGACCCAGTACTTC